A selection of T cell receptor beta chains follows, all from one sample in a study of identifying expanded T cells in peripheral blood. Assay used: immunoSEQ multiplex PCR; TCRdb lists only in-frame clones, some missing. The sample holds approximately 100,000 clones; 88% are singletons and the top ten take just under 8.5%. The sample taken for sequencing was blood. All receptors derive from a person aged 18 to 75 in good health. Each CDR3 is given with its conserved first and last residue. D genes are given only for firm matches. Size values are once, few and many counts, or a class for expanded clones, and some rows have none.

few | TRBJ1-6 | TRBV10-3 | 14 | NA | TGTGCCATCAGTGACAGGAAGGGGGAGTCACCCCTCCACTTT | CAISDRKGESPLHF
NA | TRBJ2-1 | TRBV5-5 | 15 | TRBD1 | TGTGCCAGCAGCTTAGGGACAGGCAGTTTCAATGAGCAGTTCTTC | CASSLGTGSFNEQFF
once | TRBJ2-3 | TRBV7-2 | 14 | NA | TGTGCCAGCAGCCTAGGGGACCACACAGATACGCAGTATTTT | CASSLGDHTDTQYF
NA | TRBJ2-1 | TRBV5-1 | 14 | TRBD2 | TGCGCCAGCAGAGCGGCGGGAGGCTACAATGAGCAGTTCTTC | CASRAAGGYNEQFF
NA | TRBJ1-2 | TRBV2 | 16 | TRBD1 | TGTGCCAGCACCCCAGGGAAGGGCAGGGGGGACTATGGCTACACCTTC | CASTPGKGRGDYGYTF
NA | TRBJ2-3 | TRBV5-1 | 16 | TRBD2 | TGCGCCAGCAGCTTGGGACTAGCGGGAAACACAGATACGCAGTATTTT | CASSLGLAGNTDTQYF
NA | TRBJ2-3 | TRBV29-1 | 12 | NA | TGCAGCGTTTGGGTCGTCGGAGATACGCAGTATTTT | CSVWVVGDTQYF
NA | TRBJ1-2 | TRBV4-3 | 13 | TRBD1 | TGCGCCAGCAGCCAACTGACAGGGGGCAGCTACACCTTC | CASSQLTGGSYTF
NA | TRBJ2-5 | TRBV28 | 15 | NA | TGTGCCAGCAGTTCCCAGGGCTTGGGTGCAGAGACCCAGTACTTC | CASSSQGLGAETQYF
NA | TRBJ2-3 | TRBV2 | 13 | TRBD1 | TGTGCCAGCAATGACAGGGTACAAGATACGCAGTATTTT | CASNDRVQDTQYF
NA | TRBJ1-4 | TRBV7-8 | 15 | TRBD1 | TGTGCCAGCAGCACAGACAGGGAAACTAATGAAAAACTGTTTTTT | CASSTDRETNEKLFF
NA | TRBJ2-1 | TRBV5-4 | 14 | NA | TGTGCCAGCAGCCCCGCCCCCGGGAACAATGAGCAGTTCTTC | CASSPAPGNNEQFF
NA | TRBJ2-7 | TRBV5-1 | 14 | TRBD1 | TGCGCCAGCAGCTTGGGGGACAGATCCTACGAGCAGTACTTC | CASSLGDRSYEQYF
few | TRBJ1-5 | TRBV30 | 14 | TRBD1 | TGTGCCTGGAGTGTACAGACAGGGAATCAGCCCCAGCATTTT | CAWSVQTGNQPQHF
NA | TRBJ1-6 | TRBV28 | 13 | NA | TGTGCCAGCAGTCCCCGACCCAATTCACCCCTCCACTTT | CASSPRPNSPLHF
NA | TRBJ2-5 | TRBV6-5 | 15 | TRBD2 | TGTGCCAGCAGTTACGCCCCGGGAGGGAGGGAGACCCAGTACTTC | CASSYAPGGRETQYF
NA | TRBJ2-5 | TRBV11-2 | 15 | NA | TGTGCCAGCAGCTCCCTGACAGTTCACCAAGAGACCCAGTACTTC | CASSSLTVHQETQYF
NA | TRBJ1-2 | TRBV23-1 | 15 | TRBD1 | TGCGCCAGCAGTCACCCCCGGGACAGCGGTTATGGCTACACCTTC | CASSHPRDSGYGYTF
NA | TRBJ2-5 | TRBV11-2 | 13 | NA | TGTGCCAGCAGCTTCCGACTACAAGAGACCCAGTACTTC | CASSFRLQETQYF
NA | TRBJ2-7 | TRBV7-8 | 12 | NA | TGTGCCAGCAGCCGGGACGGTTCCGAGCAGTACTTC | CASSRDGSEQYF
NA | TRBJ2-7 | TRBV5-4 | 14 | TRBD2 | TGTGCCAGCAGCCCCGGGAGCGGGGGATCAGAGCAGTACTTC | CASSPGSGGSEQYF
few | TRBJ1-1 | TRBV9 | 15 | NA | TGTGCCAGCAGCGTAGGGGCCCGGGGAACCACTGAAGCTTTCTTT | CASSVGARGTTEAFF
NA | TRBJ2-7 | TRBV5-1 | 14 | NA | TGCGCCAGCAGCTCGGGACCTCATTACTACGAGCAGTACTTC | CASSSGPHYYEQYF
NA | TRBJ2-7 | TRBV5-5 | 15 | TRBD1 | TGTGCCAGCAGCCGCGGGACAGGAGTCTCCTACGAGCAGTACTTC | CASSRGTGVSYEQYF
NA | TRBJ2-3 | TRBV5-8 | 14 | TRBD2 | TGTGCCAGCAGCTTGGGGACTAGTCCAGATACGCAGTATTTT | CASSLGTSPDTQYF
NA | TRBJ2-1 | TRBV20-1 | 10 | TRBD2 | TGCAGTCCTAGCGGGGGTGAGCAGTTCTTC | CSPSGGEQFF
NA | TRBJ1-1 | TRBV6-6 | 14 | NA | TGTGCCAGCAGTTACCCGCAGGGAGTCACTGAAGCTTTCTTT | CASSYPQGVTEAFF
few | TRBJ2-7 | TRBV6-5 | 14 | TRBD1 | TGTGCCAGCAGTTATAGGACAGGGGGCTTCGAGCAGTACTTC | CASSYRTGGFEQYF
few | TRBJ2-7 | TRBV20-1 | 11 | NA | TGCAGTGCTCCGACAGAGGGCGAGCAGTACTTC | CSAPTEGEQYF
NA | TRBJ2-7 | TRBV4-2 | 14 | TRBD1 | TGTGCCAGCAGCCCGACAGGGGGGAGGGTCGAGCAGTACTTC | CASSPTGGRVEQYF
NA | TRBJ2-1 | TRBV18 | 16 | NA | TGTGCCAGCTCACCGAGGACGCCTAGCTCCTACAATGAGCAGTTCTTC | CASSPRTPSSYNEQFF
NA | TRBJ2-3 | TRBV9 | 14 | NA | TGTGCCAGCAGCTTTCGGACGGGCACAGATACGCAGTATTTT | CASSFRTGTDTQYF
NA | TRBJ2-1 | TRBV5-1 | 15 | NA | TGCGCCAGCAGCTTGGGAGCGATGTCCTACAATGAGCAGTTCTTC | CASSLGAMSYNEQFF
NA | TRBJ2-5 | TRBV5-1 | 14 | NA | TGCGCCAGCAGCCCCTCCGGTTTAAGGGAGACCCAGTACTTC | CASSPSGLRETQYF
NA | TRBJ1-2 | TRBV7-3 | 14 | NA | TGTGCCAGCAGCTACCGAGGGCAGGGAGATGGCTACACCTTC | CASSYRGQGDGYTF
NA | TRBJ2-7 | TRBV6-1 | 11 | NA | TGTGCCAGCAGTGTGGCAGGGCCGCCTAATTTC | CASSVAGPPNF
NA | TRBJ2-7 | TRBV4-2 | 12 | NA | TGTGCCAGCAGCCAGGACAGATACGAGCAGTACTTC | CASSQDRYEQYF
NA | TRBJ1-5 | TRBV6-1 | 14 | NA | TGTGCCAGCAGTGAGGAAGAAACAGGGAGCCCCCAGCATTTT | CASSEEETGSPQHF
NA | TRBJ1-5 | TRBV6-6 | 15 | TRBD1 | TGTGCCAGCAGCCCGGGACAGGGACTCAATCAGCCCCAGCATTTT | CASSPGQGLNQPQHF
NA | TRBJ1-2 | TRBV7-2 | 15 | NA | TGTGCCAGCAGCGACGGTGGTGTGGGGTCCTATGGCTACACCTTC | CASSDGGVGSYGYTF
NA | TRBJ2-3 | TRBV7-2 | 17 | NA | TGTGCCAGCAGCCCCAGAGGGCGGGCGCCTAGCACAGATACGCAGTATTTT | CASSPRGRAPSTDTQYF
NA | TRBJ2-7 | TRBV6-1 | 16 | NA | TGTGCCAGCAGTGAAGCGTCTACAGGGTCTACCTACGAGCAGTACTTC | CASSEASTGSTYEQYF
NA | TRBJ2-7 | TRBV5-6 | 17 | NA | TGTGCCAGCAGCTTGTTCCAAGGGACATTGGGTCCCCACGAGCAGTACTTC | CASSLFQGTLGPHEQYF
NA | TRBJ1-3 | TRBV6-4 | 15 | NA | TGTGCCAGCAGTCCGGACGGCCGCTCTGGAAACACCATATATTTT | CASSPDGRSGNTIYF
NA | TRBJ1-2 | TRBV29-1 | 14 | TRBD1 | TGCAGCGCCGGGACAGGACAGGCTAACTATGGCTACACCTTC | CSAGTGQANYGYTF
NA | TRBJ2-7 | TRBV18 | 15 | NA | TGTGCCAGCTCACCCCCCCGGGCGGCACACTACGAGCAGTACTTC | CASSPPRAAHYEQYF
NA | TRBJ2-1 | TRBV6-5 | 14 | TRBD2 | TGTGCCACCACACCGGGACTAGCGAACAATGAGCAGTTCTTC | CATTPGLANNEQFF
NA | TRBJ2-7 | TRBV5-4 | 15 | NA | TGTGCCAGCAGCTTAGGCGGCGGGGGCCTCTGGGAGCAGTACTTC | CASSLGGGGLWEQYF
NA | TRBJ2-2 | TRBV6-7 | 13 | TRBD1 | TGTGCCAGGCTGACAGGGGGGACCGGGGAGCTGTTTTTT | CARLTGGTGELFF
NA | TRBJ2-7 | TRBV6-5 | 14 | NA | TGTGCCAGCAGCCCTCCAGCACCGCGGTACGAGCAGTACTTC | CASSPPAPRYEQYF
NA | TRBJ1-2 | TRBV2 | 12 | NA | TGTGCCAGCAGTGTGACAGGCTATGGCTACACCTTC | CASSVTGYGYTF
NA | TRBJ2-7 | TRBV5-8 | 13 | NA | TGTGCCAGCAGCTCAAAGGAGTCCTACGAGCAGTACTTC | CASSSKESYEQYF
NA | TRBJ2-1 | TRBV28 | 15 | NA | TGTGCCAGCGGATCCCATGCTGGGGGCGGAACTGAGCAGTTCTTC | CASGSHAGGGTEQFF
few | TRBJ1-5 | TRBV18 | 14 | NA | TGTGCCAGCTCACCGCAGGTCGGGGCTCAGCCCCAGCATTTT | CASSPQVGAQPQHF
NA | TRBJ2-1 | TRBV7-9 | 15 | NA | TGTGCCAGCAGCCCTCAAGGGGCCTCCTACAATGAGCAGTTCTTC | CASSPQGASYNEQFF